Following are 20 T cell receptor beta chains from one sample sequenced in a study of blood T cell repertoires in COVID-19. Sequencing was performed with immunoSEQ multiplex PCR; in TCRdb, only in-frame clones are kept and a portion is missing. Of roughly 170,000 clones listed, around 85% were seen once; the top ten hold about 5%. The sequenced sample consisted of PBMCs or T cells enriched from blood (not recorded which). Receptors were obtained from a woman aged 40-49 years with acute COVID-19.

This clone has a single count. The chain recombines TRBV16 with TRBJ1-5, with TRBD1 matching over 9 bases. Germline trimming cut 4 bases from V and 6 bases from J; bases unmatched to any gene: 10. This CDR3 comprises 16 residues. Germline values: CDR1 KGHSY, CDR2 FQNENV. CDR3: CASSRAGQGEVQPQHF. In DNA, the CDR3 is TGTGCCAGCAGCCGGGCGGGACAGGGAGAAGTTCAGCCCCAGCATTTT.

The chain is built from TRBV30 and TRBJ1-5; D possibly corresponds to TRBD1 (5 bases). V was cut by 1 base and J by 5 bases, with 12 bases left in between. Looked up from germline, CDR1 is GTSNPN and CDR2 is SVGIG (reference sequence). CDR3 length equals 14 residues. DNA of the CDR3: TGTGCCTGGAGTGGAGTTGGGGGGGATCAGCCCCAGCATTTT. The encoded protein is CAWSGVGGDQPQHF.

This chain joins TRBV24-1 and TRBJ1-5; the D is unclear. Trimming removed 12 bases at V and 5 bases at J, with 16 bases between. Looked up from germline, CDR1 is KGHDR and CDR2 is SFDVKD. This CDR3 spans 13 amino acids. The CDR3: CAPWREDDQPQHF. DNA of the CDR3: TGTGCCCCCTGGAGGGAGGATGATCAGCCCCAGCATTTT.

The chain recombines TRBV13 with TRBJ1-2, with D maybe TRBD1 (5 bases). The CDR3 loop spans 13 amino acids. The germline V gene encodes CDR1 PRHDT and CDR2 FYEKMQ (reference sequence). The germline V and J ends were trimmed by 5 bases and 5 bases, with 12 bases remaining between them. The chain's CDR3 is CASSDAGTYGYTF. The CDR3 DNA reads as TGTGCCAGCAGCGATGCAGGGACTTATGGCTACACCTTC.

CDR3 sequence reads: CASSQELVELAGGRTYEQYF. CDR3 in DNA: TGTGCCAGCAGCCAAGAACTAGTTGAGCTAGCGGGAGGCCGGACCTACGAGCAGTACTTC. This rearrangement joins TRBV14 to TRBJ2-7; 11 bases line up with TRBD2. The trim removed 0 bases at V and 2 bases at J, leaving 15 bases unmatched. Germline CDR1 reads SGHDN; CDR2 reads FVKESK. The CDR3 has 20 amino acids.

The CDR3 DNA reads as TGCGCCAGCAGCCAGGCTCAGTTCGGGGAGCTGTTTTTT. Amino acid sequence: CASSQAQFGELFF. This chain uses TRBV4-1 with TRBJ2-2; D gene uncertain. The CDR3 spans 13 residues. V was cut by 3 bases and J by 7 bases, with 9 bases left in between. CDR1 and CDR2 from the germline V gene are MGHRA and YSYEKL.

This clone has only one observation. The V and J genes are TRBV4-1 and TRBJ1-4; D gene ambiguous. The V end lost 4 bases, the J end lost 7 bases, and 10 bases lay between the germline ends. Germline lookup yields CDR1 MGHRA and CDR2 YSYEKL. The CDR3 spans 13 residues. For the CDR3, the DNA is TGCGCCAGCAGCCCCGGACTTGTTGAAAAACTGTTTTTT. Translating gives CASSPGLVEKLFF.

The J gene is TRBJ2-2, the V gene TRBV7-6, with a tentative D call TRBD2 (6 bases). Deletions cut 1 base from V and 4 bases from J, with 16 bases between. Germline CDR1 is SGHVS and CDR2 is FNYEAQ. The CDR3 loop spans 17 amino acids. The DNA of the CDR3 is TGTGCCAGCAGCTTAGAGGTCCGGGGGAGTGGCACCGGGGAGCTGTTTTTT. Encoded protein: CASSLEVRGSGTGELFF.

The J gene is TRBJ1-1, the V gene TRBV6-5; a weak D match, TRBD1 (5 bases). The CDR3 totals 14 residues. V was shortened by 2 bases and J by 1 base, with 8 bases between the two germline ends. Germline V gene data show CDR1 as MNHEY and CDR2 as SVGAGI. This CDR3 is CASSYQGANTEAFF. CDR3 DNA: TGTGCCAGCAGTTACCAGGGCGCGAACACTGAAGCTTTCTTT.

The chain recombines TRBV7-3 with TRBJ2-5, with 7 bases fitting TRBD1. Germline V gene sequence: CDR1 SGHTA, CDR2 FQGTGA. The CDR3 has 15 amino acids. Trimming cost V 3 bases and J 2 bases; bases outside gene matches: 6. The CDR3 protein is CASSFSGTEQETQYF. In nucleotides, the CDR3 is TGTGCCAGCAGCTTTTCCGGGACAGAGCAAGAGACCCAGTACTTC.

The gene calls are TRBV30 and TRBJ1-1; TRBD1 matches at 7 bases. The CDR3 is 16 residues long. Germline values: CDR1 GTSNPN, CDR2 SVGIG (reference sequence). V shed 0 bases, J shed 5 bases, and the junction held 12 bases outside the gene matches. CDR3 DNA: TGTGCCTGGAGTGTCTGGGGCAGGGGGAGCGAGACTGAAGCTTTCTTT. Encoded protein: CAWSVWGRGSETEAFF. Combining the CDR3 with reference TRBV30 and TRBJ1-1 gives the whole variable domain SQTIHQWPATLVQPVGSPLSLECTVEGTSNPNLYWYRQAAGRGLQLLFYSVGIGQISSEVPQNLSASRPQDRQFILSSKKLLLSDSGFYLCAWSVWGRGSETEAFFGQGTRLTVV.

This sequence joins TRBV5-1 and TRBJ1-1; D is unresolved. Germline CDR1 and CDR2: SGHRS and YFSETQ. This CDR3 is 14 amino acids long. V lost 1 base and J lost 1, with 8 bases in between. CDR3 region: CASSLSPGNTEAFF. The CDR3, as DNA: TGCGCCAGCAGCTTGTCTCCAGGGAACACTGAAGCTTTCTTT.

The rearrangement links TRBV5-1 to TRBJ2-2, with 8 bases that match TRBD1. CDR1 and CDR2 (germline): SGHRS, YFSETQ. Losses at the gene ends were 4 bases for V and 3 bases for J; bases not matched to a gene: 5. The CDR3 contains 15 residues. CDR3 DNA: TGCGCCAGCAGCGGGGGACAGGCGGACACCGGGGAGCTGTTTTTT. Translated, it gives CASSGGQADTGELFF.

The rearrangement uses TRBV7-6 and TRBJ2-1; possibly TRBD2 for D (5 bases). From germline, CDR1 is SGHVS and CDR2 FNYEAQ. The CDR3 is 18 residues long. V lost 2 bases and J 4 bases, leaving 21 bases between the germline ends. CDR3 sequence reads: CASSLTVRAAALYNEQFF. The CDR3 region has the DNA TGTGCCAGCAGCTTAACGGTCCGAGCGGCCGCACTTTACAATGAGCAGTTCTTC.

The chain joins TRBV7-8 to TRBJ2-1, with D perhaps TRBD2 (7 bases). CDR1 is SGHVS and CDR2 is FQNEAQ in the germline V gene. The CDR3 extends over 15 amino acids. V lost 4 bases and J lost 8, with 18 bases in between. Here the CDR3 DNA reads TGTGCCAGCAGCTCCCGCGCTCGGGGGGCGGATGAGCAGTTCTTC. Translating it yields CASSSRARGADEQFF.

The chain joins TRBV6-6 to TRBJ2-2, with 9 bases identical to TRBD2. V shed 9 bases, J shed 4 bases, and the junction held 3 bases outside the gene matches. Germline CDR1 reads MNHNY; CDR2 reads SVGAGI (reference sequence). This CDR3 is 13 amino acids long. The CDR3 sequence is CASSGGATGELFF. The CDR3 DNA is TGTGCCAGTAGCGGGGGAGCCACCGGGGAGCTGTTTTTT.

The chain employs TRBV10-3 and TRBJ1-2; D is unresolved. The CDR3 spans 15 residues. Trimming took 0 bases from V and 4 from J, leaving 12 bases between them. The germline gives CDR1 ENHRY, CDR2 SYGVKD. As DNA, the CDR3 is TGTGCCATCAGTGAGTCGACGGGGTCGACCTATGGCTACACCTTC. Protein product: CAISESTGSTYGYTF.

The chain uses TRBV18 and TRBJ1-1, with D unclear. V dropped 3 bases and J dropped 3 bases, with 5 bases sitting between them. CDR3 size: 12 residues. CDR1 and CDR2 from the germline V gene are KGHSH and LQKENI. CDR3 in DNA: TGTGCCAGCTCACCGTCGGACACTGAAGCTTTCTTT. It is translated as CASSPSDTEAFF.

The chain recombines TRBV24-1 with TRBJ2-5; TRBD2 matches 9 bases. The CDR3 has 15 residues. V trimming: 4 bases; J trimming: 7 bases; junction bases outside the gene matches: 9. Germline CDR1 KGHDR, CDR2 SFDVKD. The chain's CDR3 is CATSDAEREVGTQYF. In nucleotides, the CDR3 is TGTGCCACCAGTGACGCCGAGCGGGAGGTAGGGACCCAGTACTTC.

CDR3 in amino acids: CASSQDSHTEAFF. The CDR3 DNA sequence: TGCGCCAGCAGCCAGGACAGCCACACTGAAGCTTTCTTT. The chain couples TRBV5-1 to TRBJ1-1; possibly TRBD1 for D (6 bases). Germline V gene lookup returns CDR1 SGHRS and CDR2 YFSETQ. Trimming pared 4 bases from V and 3 bases from J, leaving 10 bases between. This CDR3 region has 13 residues.